A single T cell receptor beta chain is shown here with its context. These oral cavity squamous cell carcinomas were HPV-negative and locally advanced. Germline V gene data show CDR1 as MGHRA and CDR2 as YSYEKL. This CDR3 region has 15 residues. Losses at the gene ends were 0 bases for V and 7 bases for J; bases not matched to a gene: 4. The data derive from a study of neoadjuvant anti-PD-1 for oral cavity cancer. The assay was immunoSEQ multiplex PCR, and TCRdb's table has in-frame clones only and misses some. The data hold around 62,000 clones, with approximately 79% observed a single time. The chain recombines TRBV4-1 with TRBJ1-4; TRBD1 matches 8 bases. This receptor was taken from a person between 40 and 80 years old with oral cavity squamous cell carcinoma. Source: PBMCs, taken before nivolumab (anti-PD-1) treatment. CDR3 nucleotides: TGCGCCAGCAGCCAAGAGGGGACAGGCCGTGAAAAACTGTTTTTT. This encodes CASSQEGTGREKLFF.